Listed here are 7 T cell receptor beta chains from one sample, sequenced in a study of blood T cell repertoires in COVID-19. The data were produced by immunoSEQ multiplex PCR, yet TCRdb's version contains in-frame clones alone and is incomplete. The sample carries 300,000 to 400,000 clones, about 87% recorded once. Sequenced: peripheral blood. These receptors all come from a human donor in a cohort sampled during active COVID-19.

The rearrangement links TRBV30 to TRBJ1-6; TRBD1 is a possible D gene (6 bases). Deletions cut 4 bases from V and 7 bases from J, with 11 bases between. The CDR3 contains 13 residues. Per the germline V gene, CDR1 is GTSNPN and CDR2 is SVGIG (reference sequence). The CDR3: CAWTQGGNSPLHF. The CDR3 DNA follows: TGTGCCTGGACACAGGGCGGGAATTCACCCCTCCACTTT.

The J gene is TRBJ2-3, the V gene TRBV28; 7 positions agree with TRBD2. In germline, CDR1 is MDHEN, CDR2 SYDVKM. The CDR3 has 16 amino acids. Trimming took 4 bases from V and 2 from J; bases not matched to a gene: 9. CDR3 in amino acids: CASSSYGEGLTDTQYF. As DNA, the CDR3 is TGTGCCAGCAGTTCCTACGGGGAGGGGCTCACAGATACGCAGTATTTT.

This chain uses TRBV5-1 with TRBJ2-3; 7 positions match TRBD1. Per germline, CDR1 SGHRS and CDR2 YFSETQ. The CDR3 has 14 amino acids. V trimming: 6 bases; J trimming: 2 bases; junction bases outside the gene matches: 6. CDR3 region: CASTLQGFTDTQYF. Written as DNA, the CDR3 is TGCGCCAGCACCCTACAGGGGTTCACAGATACGCAGTATTTT. Full variable domain (outside the CDR3, taken from reference TRBV5-1 and TRBJ2-3): KAGVTQTPRYLIKTRGQQVTLSCSPISGHRSVSWYQQTPGQGLQFLFEYFSETQRNKGNFPGRFSGRQFSNSRSEMNVSTLELGDSALYLCASTLQGFTDTQYFGPGTRLTVL.

V gene TRBV7-9 combines with J gene TRBJ1-2; 10 bases are a match to TRBD1. CDR1 is SEHNR, CDR2 FQNEAQ, per germline (reference sequence). The CDR3 is 18 amino acids. The junction had 11 bases not matched to a gene; V was cut back by 2 bases and J by 2 bases. The CDR3 sequence: CASSLSPVGTGENYGYTF. For the CDR3, the DNA is TGTGCCAGCAGCTTATCCCCGGTCGGGACAGGGGAAAACTATGGCTACACCTTC. Supplemented by reference TRBV7-9 and TRBJ1-2, the full variable domain reads DTGVSQNPRHKITKRGQNVTFRCDPISEHNRLYWYRQTLGQGPEFLTYFQNEAQLEKSRLLSDRFSAERPKGSFSTLEIQRTEQGDSAMYLCASSLSPVGTGENYGYTFGSGTRLTVV.

V and J are TRBV7-9 and TRBJ1-4, with 9 bases matching TRBD1. Trimming took 5 bases from V and 8 from J; bases not matched to a gene: 9. CDR1 and CDR2 (germline): SEHNR, FQNEAQ (reference sequence). CDR3 length: 15 amino acids. CDR3 sequence (DNA): TGTGCCAGCAGCCTCGGGGACAGGGTCATCGAAAAACTGTTTTTT. Translated, it gives CASSLGDRVIEKLFF. The whole variable domain, remainder taken from reference TRBV7-9 and TRBJ1-4, is DTGVSQNPRHKITKRGQNVTFRCDPISEHNRLYWYRQTLGQGPEFLTYFQNEAQLEKSRLLSDRFSAERPKGSFSTLEIQRTEQGDSAMYLCASSLGDRVIEKLFFGSGTQLSVL.

This sequence joins TRBV27 and TRBJ2-1, with TRBD2 matching 14 bases. J was trimmed by 9 bases and V by 8 bases; bases with no gene match: 6. From germline, CDR1 is MNHEY and CDR2 SMNVEV (reference sequence). The length of the CDR3 is 14 residues. CDR3 residues: CASLGLAGVGEQFF. The CDR3 DNA sequence: TGTGCCAGCCTGGGACTAGCGGGAGTCGGTGAGCAGTTCTTC.

This clone was observed a single time. The chain combines TRBV6-5 with TRBJ1-3; 7 bases are a match to TRBD1. With V trimmed by 6 bases and J by 4 bases, 9 bases remained unmatched. CDR3 length equals 15 residues. Germline V gene sequence: CDR1 MNHEY, CDR2 SVGAGI. This CDR3 is CASSADRETGNTIYF. In nucleotides, the CDR3 is TGTGCCAGCAGCGCTGACAGGGAGACAGGAAACACCATATATTTT.